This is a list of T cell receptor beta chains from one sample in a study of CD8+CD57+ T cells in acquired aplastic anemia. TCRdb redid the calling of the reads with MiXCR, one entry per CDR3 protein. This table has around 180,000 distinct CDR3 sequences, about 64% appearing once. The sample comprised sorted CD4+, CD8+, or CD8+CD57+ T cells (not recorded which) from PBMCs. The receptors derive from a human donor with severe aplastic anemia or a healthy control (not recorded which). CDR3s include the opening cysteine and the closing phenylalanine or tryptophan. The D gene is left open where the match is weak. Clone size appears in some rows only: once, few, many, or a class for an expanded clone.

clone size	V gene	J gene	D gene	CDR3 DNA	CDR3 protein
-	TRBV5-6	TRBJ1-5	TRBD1	TGTGCCAGCAGCCTGGGGACAGGGACTGAGCCCCAGCATTTT	CASSLGTGTEPQHF
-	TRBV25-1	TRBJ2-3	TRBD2	TGTGCCAGCAGTGCGACTAGCGGGAGGGCAAGAGATACGCAGTATTTT	CASSATSGRARDTQYF
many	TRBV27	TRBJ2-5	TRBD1	TGTGCCAGCAGTTCCCACCGGGACAGGGTCGAAGAGACCCAGTACTTC	CASSSHRDRVEETQYF
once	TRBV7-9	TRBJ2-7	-	TGTGCCAGCAGCTCTGATGTGGGGGCGAGAGAGCAGTACTTC	CASSSDVGAREQYF
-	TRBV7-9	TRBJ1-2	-	TGTGCCAGCAGCTTCATGGGGGGGGCGCTCCCAAACTATGGCTACACCTTC	CASSFMGGALPNYGYTF
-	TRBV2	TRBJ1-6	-	TGTGCCAGCAAGGGCCAGGATAATTCACCCCTCCACTTT	CASKGQDNSPLHF
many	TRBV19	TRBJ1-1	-	TGTGCCAGTAGTCTCTCAGGGGCCACTGAAGCTTTCTTT	CASSLSGATEAFF
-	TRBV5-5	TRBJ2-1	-	TGTGCCAGCAGCTTGTGGTTTTGGAACACTGAGCAGTTCTTC	CASSLWFWNTEQFF
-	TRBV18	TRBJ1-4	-	TGTGCCAGCTCACCAGAAATCGGTCATGAAAAACTGTTTTTT	CASSPEIGHEKLFF
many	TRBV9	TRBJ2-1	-	TGTGCCAGCAGCGTCACAGGATACAATGAGCAGTTCTTC	CASSVTGYNEQFF
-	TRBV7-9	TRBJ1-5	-	TGTGCCAGCAGCTCGGGACCCGGAGTCGGACAGCCCCAGCATTTT	CASSSGPGVGQPQHF
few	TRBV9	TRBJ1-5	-	TGTGCCAGCAGCCCCGACAGGAGTAGCAATCAGCCCCAGCATTTT	CASSPDRSSNQPQHF
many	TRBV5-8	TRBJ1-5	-	TGTGCCAGCAGTCTCCGGGACCCAGGGAGTTATCAGCCCCAGCATTTT	CASSLRDPGSYQPQHF
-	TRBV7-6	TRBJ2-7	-	TGTGCCAGCAGCGCAGGGGCCAACTCCTACGAGCAGTACTTC	CASSAGANSYEQYF
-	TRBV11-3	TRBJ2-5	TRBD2	TGTGCCAGCAGCTTAGTCCCGGGAGGGATGGAGACCCAGTACTTC	CASSLVPGGMETQYF
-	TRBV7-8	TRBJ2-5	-	TGTGCCAGCAGCTTAAAGGGGAACGTGGGTGAGACCCAGTACTTC	CASSLKGNVGETQYF
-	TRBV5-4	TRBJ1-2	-	TGCGCCAGCAGCCAAGTCGGAAGGGGGTTGAGGGATGGCTACACCTTC	CASSQVGRGLRDGYTF
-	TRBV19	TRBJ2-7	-	TGTGCCAGTAGTCTAACTTTCAGGGGTGGCTACGAGCAGTACTTC	CASSLTFRGGYEQYF
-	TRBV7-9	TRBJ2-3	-	TGTGCCAGCAGCTATCCGGCAAGTGCTAGCACAGATACGCAGTATTTT	CASSYPASASTDTQYF
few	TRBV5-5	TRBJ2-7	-	TGCGCCAGCAGCTTCCAGGGGACCGAGCAGTACTTC	CASSFQGTEQYF
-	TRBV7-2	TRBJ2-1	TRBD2	TGTGCCAGAGGGACTAGCGGGGTCAATGAGCAGTTCTTC	CARGTSGVNEQFF
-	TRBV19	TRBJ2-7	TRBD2	TGTGCCAGTAAGGTGCGCGGGAGCTCCTACGAGCAGTACTTC	CASKVRGSSYEQYF
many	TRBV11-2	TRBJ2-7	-	TGTGCCAGCAGCCTACTAGCCTACGAGCAGTACTTC	CASSLLAYEQYF
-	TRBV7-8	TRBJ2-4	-	TGTGCCAGCAGCTTAAGTCGGGGGGCAAGTGACATTCAGTACTTC	CASSLSRGASDIQYF
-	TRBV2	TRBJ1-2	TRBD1	TGTGCCAGCCAGGACAGGGGAAACTATGGCTACACCTTC	CASQDRGNYGYTF
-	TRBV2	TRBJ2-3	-	TGTGCCAGCAGTGAGAGGCAGTTAGATACGCAGTATTTT	CASSERQLDTQYF
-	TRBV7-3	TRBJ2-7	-	TGTGCCAGCAGCTTAACGGGCACAGCGAGCTCCTACGAGCAGTACTTC	CASSLTGTASSYEQYF
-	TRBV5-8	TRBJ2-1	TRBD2	TGTGCCAGCAGCTTGGGAGCGGGAGGGCCAGTCGATGAGCAGTTCTTC	CASSLGAGGPVDEQFF
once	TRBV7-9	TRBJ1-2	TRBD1	TGTGCCAGCAGCCCCCCTGACAGGGCAAACTATGGCTACACCTTC	CASSPPDRANYGYTF
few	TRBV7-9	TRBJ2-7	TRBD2	TGTGCCAGCAGCTTGTACGCGGGGGAATACGAGCAGTACTTC	CASSLYAGEYEQYF
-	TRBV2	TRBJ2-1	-	TGTGCCAGCAGTGAAGGGTTGGCGGGGGCTTACAATGAGCAGTTCTTC	CASSEGLAGAYNEQFF
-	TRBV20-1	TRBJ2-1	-	TGCAGTGTACACCGACAAGGGTACGCTGAGCAGTTCTTC	CSVHRQGYAEQFF
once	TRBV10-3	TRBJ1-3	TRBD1	TGTGCCATCAGTTATCCCAGTGACAGGGCCAGTGGAAACACCATATATTTT	CAISYPSDRASGNTIYF
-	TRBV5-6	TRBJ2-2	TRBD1	TGTGCCAGCAGCTCGATACAGGGGTGGGTGAACACCGGGGAGCTGTTTTTT	CASSSIQGWVNTGELFF
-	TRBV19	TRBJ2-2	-	TGTGCCAGTAGTACGGCACAAATGAGTACCGGGGAGCTGTTTTTT	CASSTAQMSTGELFF